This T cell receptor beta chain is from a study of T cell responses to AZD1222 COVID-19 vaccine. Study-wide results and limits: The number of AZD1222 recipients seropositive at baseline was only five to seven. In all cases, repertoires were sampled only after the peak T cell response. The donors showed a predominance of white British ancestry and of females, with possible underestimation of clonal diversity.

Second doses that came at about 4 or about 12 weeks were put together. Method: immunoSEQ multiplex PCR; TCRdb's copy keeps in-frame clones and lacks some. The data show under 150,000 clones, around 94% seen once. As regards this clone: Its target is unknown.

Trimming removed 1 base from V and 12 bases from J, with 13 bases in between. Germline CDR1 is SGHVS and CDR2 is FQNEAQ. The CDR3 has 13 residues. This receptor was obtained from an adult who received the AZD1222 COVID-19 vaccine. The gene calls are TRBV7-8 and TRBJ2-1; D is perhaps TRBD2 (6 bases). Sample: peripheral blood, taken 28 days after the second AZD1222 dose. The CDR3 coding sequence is TGTGCCAGCAGCTTAGAGAGGACTACGCGGCAGTTCTTC. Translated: CASSLERTTRQFF.